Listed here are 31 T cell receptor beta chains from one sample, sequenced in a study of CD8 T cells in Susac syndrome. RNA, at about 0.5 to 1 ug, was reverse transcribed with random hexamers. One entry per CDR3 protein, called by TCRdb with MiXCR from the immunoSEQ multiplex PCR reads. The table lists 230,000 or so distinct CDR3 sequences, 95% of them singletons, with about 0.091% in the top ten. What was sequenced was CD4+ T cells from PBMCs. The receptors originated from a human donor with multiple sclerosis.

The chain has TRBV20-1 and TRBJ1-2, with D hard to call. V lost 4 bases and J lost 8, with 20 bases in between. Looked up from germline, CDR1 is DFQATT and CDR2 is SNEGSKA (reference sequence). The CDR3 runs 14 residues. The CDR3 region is CSATGGVGSRGYTF. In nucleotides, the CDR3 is TGCAGTGCTACGGGTGGGGTAGGGTCCCGGGGCTACACCTTC.

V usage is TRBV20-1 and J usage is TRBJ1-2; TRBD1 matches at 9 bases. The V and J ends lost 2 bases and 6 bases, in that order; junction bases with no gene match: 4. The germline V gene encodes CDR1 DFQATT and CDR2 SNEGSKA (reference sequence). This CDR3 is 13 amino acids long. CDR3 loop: CSARSTGGDGYTF. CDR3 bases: TGCAGTGCTAGATCAACAGGGGGCGATGGCTACACCTTC.

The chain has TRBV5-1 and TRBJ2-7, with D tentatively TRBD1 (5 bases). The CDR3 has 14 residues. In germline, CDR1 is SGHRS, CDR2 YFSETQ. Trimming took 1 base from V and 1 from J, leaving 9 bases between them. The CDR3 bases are TGCGCCAGCAGCTTGTTTCAGGGTTCCTACGAGCAGTACTTC. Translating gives CASSLFQGSYEQYF.

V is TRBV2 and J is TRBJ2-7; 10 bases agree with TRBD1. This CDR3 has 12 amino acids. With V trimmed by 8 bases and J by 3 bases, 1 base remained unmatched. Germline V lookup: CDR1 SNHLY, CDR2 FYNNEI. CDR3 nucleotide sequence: TGTGCCAGCCGGACAGGGGGCTACGAGCAGTACTTC. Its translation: CASRTGGYEQYF.

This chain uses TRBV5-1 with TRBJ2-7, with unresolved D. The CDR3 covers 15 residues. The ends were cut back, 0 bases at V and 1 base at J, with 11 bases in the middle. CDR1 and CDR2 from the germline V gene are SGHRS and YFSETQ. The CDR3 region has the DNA TGCGCCAGCAGCTTGGGGCCAGGAGAATCCTACGAGCAGTACTTC. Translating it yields CASSLGPGESYEQYF.

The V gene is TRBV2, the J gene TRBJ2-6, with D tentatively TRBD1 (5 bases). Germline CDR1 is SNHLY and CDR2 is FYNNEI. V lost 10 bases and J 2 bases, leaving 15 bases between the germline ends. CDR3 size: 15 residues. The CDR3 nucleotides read TGTGCCACCACACGACAGCCCACTGGGGCCAACGTCCTGACTTTC. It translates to CATTRQPTGANVLTF.

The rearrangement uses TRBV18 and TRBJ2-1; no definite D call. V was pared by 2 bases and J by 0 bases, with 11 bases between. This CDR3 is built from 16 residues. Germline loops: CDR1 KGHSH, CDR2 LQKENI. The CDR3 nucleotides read TGTGCCAGCTCACCAGTGGGGATGAGCTCCTACAATGAGCAGTTCTTC. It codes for CASSPVGMSSYNEQFF.

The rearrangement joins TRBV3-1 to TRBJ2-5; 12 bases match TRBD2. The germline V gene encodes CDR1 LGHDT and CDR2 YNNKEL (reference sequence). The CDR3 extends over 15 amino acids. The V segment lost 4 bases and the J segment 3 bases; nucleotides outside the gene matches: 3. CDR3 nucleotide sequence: TGTGCCAGCAGCCGGCGGACTAGCGGGAAAGAGACCCAGTACTTC. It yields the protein CASSRRTSGKETQYF.

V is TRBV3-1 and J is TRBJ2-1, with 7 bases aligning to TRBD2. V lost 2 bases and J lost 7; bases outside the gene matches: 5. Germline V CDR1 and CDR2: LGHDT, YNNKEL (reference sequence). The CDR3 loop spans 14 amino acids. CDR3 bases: TGTGCCAGCAGCCAACGAGCGGGACTAAATGAGCAGTTCTTC. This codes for CASSQRAGLNEQFF.

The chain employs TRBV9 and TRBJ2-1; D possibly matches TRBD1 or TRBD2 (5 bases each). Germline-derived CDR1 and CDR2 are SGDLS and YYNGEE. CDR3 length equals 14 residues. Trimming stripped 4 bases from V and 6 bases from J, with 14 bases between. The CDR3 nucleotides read TGTGCCAGCAGCCCCACCCGGGGCTTCAATGAGCAGTTCTTC. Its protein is CASSPTRGFNEQFF.

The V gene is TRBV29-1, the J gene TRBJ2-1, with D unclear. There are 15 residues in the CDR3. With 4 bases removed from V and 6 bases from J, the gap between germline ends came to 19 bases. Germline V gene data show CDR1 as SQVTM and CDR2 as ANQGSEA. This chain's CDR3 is CSVGPTQATLNEQFF. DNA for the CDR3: TGCAGCGTTGGCCCGACGCAGGCGACACTCAATGAGCAGTTCTTC.

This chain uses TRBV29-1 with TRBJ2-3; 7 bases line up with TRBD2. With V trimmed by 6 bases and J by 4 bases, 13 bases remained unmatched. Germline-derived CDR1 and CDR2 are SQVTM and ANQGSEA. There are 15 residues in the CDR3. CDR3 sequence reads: CSVLSGISLSDTQYF. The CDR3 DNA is TGCAGCGTCCTCAGCGGGATTAGCCTTTCAGATACGCAGTATTTT.

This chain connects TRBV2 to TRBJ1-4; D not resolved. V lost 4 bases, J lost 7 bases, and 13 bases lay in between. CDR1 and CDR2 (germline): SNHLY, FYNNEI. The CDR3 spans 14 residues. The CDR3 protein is CASSGGLAGEKLFF. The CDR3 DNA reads TGTGCCAGCAGTGGTGGCCTTGCGGGTGAAAAACTGTTTTTT.

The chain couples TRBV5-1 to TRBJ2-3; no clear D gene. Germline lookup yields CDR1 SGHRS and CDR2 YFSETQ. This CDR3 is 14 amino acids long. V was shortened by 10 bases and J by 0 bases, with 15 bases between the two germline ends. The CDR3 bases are TGCGCCTCCCGGAAGGACGGGAGCACAGATACGCAGTATTTT. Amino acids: CASRKDGSTDTQYF.

This chain's CDR3 is CASSGLSGNSYEQYF. The CDR3 nucleotides read TGTGCCAGCAGTGGTCTTAGCGGGAACTCCTACGAGCAGTACTTC. The V and J genes are TRBV6-5 and TRBJ2-7; 8 bases are a match to TRBD2. V shed 5 bases and J 0 bases; nucleotides not matched to a gene: 6. The CDR3 is made up of 15 amino acids. Germline V gene lookup returns CDR1 MNHEY and CDR2 SVGAGI.

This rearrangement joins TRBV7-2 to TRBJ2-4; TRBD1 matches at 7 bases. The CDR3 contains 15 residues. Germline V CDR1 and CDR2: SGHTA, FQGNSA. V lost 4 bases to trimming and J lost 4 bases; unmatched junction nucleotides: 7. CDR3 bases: TGTGCCAGCAGCTCGAAGGACAGGAGTAAAAACATTCAGTACTTC. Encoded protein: CASSSKDRSKNIQYF. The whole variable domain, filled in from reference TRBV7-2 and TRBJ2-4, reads GAGVSQSPSNKVTEKGKDVELRCDPISGHTALYWYRQSLGQGLEFLIYFQGNSAPDKSGLPSDRFSAERTGGSVSTLTIQRTQQEDSAVYLCASSSKDRSKNIQYFGAGTRLSVL.

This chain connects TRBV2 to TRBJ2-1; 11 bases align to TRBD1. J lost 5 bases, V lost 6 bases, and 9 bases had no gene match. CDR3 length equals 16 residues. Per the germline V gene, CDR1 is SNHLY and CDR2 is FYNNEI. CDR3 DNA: TGTGCCAGCAGCGTCCGCGGGGGACAGGGGGACAATGAGCAGTTCTTC. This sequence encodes CASSVRGGQGDNEQFF.

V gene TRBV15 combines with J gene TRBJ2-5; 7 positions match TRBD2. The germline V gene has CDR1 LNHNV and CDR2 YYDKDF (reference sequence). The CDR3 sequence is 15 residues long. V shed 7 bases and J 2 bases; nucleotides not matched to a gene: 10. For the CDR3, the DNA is TGTGCCACCAAAGCGGGGTACCGAGCTCAAGAGACCCAGTACTTC. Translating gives CATKAGYRAQETQYF.

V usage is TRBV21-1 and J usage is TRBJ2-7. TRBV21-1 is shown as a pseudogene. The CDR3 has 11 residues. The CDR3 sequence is CASSKPHEQYF. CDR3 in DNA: TGTGCCAGCAGCAAACCCCACGAGCAGTACTTC.

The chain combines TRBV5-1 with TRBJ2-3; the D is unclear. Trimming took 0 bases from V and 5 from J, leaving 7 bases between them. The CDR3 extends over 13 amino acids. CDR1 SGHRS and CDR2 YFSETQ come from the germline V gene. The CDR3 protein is CASSLGLEDTQYF. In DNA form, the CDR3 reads TGCGCCAGCAGCTTGGGCCTCGAAGATACGCAGTATTTT.

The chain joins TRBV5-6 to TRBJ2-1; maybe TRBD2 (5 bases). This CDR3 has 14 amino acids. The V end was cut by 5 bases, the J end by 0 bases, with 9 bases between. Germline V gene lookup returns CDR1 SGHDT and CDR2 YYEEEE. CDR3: CASRGDDSYNEQFF. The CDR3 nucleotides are TGTGCCAGCAGGGGAGACGACTCCTACAATGAGCAGTTCTTC.

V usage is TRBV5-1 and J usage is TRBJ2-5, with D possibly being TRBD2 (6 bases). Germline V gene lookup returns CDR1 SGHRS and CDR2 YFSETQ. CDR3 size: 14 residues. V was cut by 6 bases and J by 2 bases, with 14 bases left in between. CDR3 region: CASKERGGQETQYF. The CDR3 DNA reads TGCGCCAGCAAGGAGCGAGGAGGGCAAGAGACCCAGTACTTC. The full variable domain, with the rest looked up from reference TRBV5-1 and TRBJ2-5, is KAGVTQTPRYLIKTRGQQVTLSCSPISGHRSVSWYQQTPGQGLQFLFEYFSETQRNKGNFPGRFSGRQFSNSRSEMNVSTLELGDSALYLCASKERGGQETQYFGPGTRLLVL.

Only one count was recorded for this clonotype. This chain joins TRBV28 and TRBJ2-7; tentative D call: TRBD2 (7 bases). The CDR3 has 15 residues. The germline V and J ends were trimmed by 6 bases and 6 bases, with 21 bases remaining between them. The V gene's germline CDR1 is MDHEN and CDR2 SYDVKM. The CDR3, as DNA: TGTGCCAGCAGAACTCTAGGGGGGGGCCGGCGCGAGCAGTACTTC. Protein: CASRTLGGGRREQYF.

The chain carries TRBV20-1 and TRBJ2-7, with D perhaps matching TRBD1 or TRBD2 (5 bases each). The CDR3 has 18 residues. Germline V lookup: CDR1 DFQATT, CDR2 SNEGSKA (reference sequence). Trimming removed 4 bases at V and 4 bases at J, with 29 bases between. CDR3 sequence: CSATLGKDRDGFPYEQYF. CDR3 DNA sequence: TGCAGTGCTACCCTAGGGAAGGACCGGGACGGCTTTCCGTACGAGCAGTACTTC.

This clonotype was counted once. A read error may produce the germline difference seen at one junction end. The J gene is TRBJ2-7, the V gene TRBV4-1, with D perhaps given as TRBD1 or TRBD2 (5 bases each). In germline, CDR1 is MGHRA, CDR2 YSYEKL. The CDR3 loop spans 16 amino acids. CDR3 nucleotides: TGTGCCAGCAGCCAAGAGGCCGGGACGGTATCCTACGAGCAGTACTTC. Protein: CASSQEAGTVSYEQYF.

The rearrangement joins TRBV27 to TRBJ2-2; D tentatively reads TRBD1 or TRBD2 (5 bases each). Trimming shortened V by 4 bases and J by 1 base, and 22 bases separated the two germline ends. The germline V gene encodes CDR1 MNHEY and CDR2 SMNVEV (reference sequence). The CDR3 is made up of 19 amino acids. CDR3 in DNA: TGTGCCAGCAGTTCCCCCCCACTAGTAGTGGGGCGGAACACCGGGGAGCTGTTTTTT. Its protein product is CASSSPPLVVGRNTGELFF.

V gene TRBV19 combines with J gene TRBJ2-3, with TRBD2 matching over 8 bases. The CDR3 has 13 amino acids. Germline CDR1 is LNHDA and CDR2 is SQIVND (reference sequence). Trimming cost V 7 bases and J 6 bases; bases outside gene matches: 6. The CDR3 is CASNGGRSDTQYF. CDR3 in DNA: TGTGCCAGTAACGGCGGGAGGTCCGATACGCAGTATTTT.

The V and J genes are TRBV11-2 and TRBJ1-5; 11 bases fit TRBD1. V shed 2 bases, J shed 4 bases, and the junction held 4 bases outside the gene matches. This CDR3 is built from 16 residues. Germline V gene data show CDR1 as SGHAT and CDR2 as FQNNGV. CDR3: CASSLHGTGGNQPQHF. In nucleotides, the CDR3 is TGTGCCAGCAGCTTACACGGGACAGGGGGGAATCAGCCCCAGCATTTT.

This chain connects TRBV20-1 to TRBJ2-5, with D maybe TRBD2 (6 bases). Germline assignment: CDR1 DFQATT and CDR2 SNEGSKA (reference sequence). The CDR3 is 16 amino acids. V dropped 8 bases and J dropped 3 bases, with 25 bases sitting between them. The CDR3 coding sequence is TGCAGTTCGCTAGCCCGGGAGAGTCTCCTGGAAGAGACCCAGTACTTC. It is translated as CSSLARESLLEETQYF.

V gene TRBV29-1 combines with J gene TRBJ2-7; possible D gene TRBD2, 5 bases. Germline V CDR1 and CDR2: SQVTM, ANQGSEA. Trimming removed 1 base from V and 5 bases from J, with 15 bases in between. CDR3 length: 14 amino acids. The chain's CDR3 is CSVEVGNLAHEQYF. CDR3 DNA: TGCAGCGTTGAAGTGGGGAATCTAGCCCACGAGCAGTACTTC.

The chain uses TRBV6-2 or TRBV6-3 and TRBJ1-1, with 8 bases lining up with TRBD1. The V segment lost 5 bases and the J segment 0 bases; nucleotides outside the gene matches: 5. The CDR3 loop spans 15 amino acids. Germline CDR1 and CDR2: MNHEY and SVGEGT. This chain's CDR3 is CASSARGPMNTEAFF. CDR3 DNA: TGTGCCAGCAGTGCCAGGGGGCCCATGAACACTGAAGCTTTCTTT.